This T cell receptor beta chain was sequenced during a study of T cells in Graves' hyperthyroidism and ophthalmopathy. Study findings and constraints: Progression to ophthalmopathy was predicted a median of roughly 6.8 months early.

Comments on this clonotype: As yet, its antigen is unknown.

Regions amplified from RNA transcripts were the TCR beta CDR3 regions. When the TCR CDR3 underwent first-round RT-PCR, the HTBI primer set was used. TCRdb used MiXCR to reprocess the multiplex PCR reads, holding one entry per CDR3 protein. This table holds 450,000 to 700,000 distinct CDR3 sequences, around 46% found once. Per germline, CDR1 SQVTM and CDR2 ANQGSEA. The CDR3 has 13 residues. V lost 4 bases and J lost 4, with 13 bases in between. The origin of this receptor is an adult woman with Graves' disease, either hyperthyroidism or ophthalmopathy (not recorded which). J is TRBJ2-5 and V is TRBV29-1; TRBD1 is a possible D gene (6 bases). The specimen sequenced was peripheral blood or thyroid tissue (not recorded which). CDR3 coding DNA: TGCAGCGTTGGAAGGACAGTGAGAGAGACCCAGTACTTC. Protein product: CSVGRTVRETQYF.